This is a list of T cell receptor beta chains from one sample in a study of T cell responses to AZD1222 COVID-19 vaccine. This table comes from immunoSEQ multiplex PCR, and its TCRdb copy is limited to in-frame clones, with some not included. The sample includes 120,000 to 150,000 clones, around 91% seen only once; the top ten take 4% to 6%. Sequenced here: peripheral blood, sampled on day 0 of AZD1222 vaccination. Every receptor here comes from an adult in good health. CDR3s include the opening cysteine and the closing phenylalanine or tryptophan. A D gene is named only where the DNA matches it firmly. Size values are once, few and many counts, or a class for expanded clones, and some rows have none.

j_gene,abundance,v_gene,d_gene,CDR3nt,CDR3aa
TRBJ1-2,NA,TRBV5-5,NA,TGTGCCAGCAGCTTGGCGTTGGTCCCGCCCACGGGCTACACCTTC,CASSLALVPPTGYTF
TRBJ2-5,NA,TRBV2,TRBD1,TGTGCCACGAGGACAGGGAAAGAGACCCAGTACTTC,CATRTGKETQYF
TRBJ1-2,once,TRBV6-5,TRBD1,TGTGCCAGCAGGCTATTGGGGACAGATGATGGCTACACCTTC,CASRLLGTDDGYTF
TRBJ2-7,NA,TRBV2,NA,TGTGCCAGCAGTCCCGTGGGGCAGCAGTACTTC,CASSPVGQQYF
TRBJ2-5,NA,TRBV24-1,NA,TGTGCCACCAGTGATTCCTCGTACCCCCAGCACTTC,CATSDSSYPQHF
TRBJ1-2,NA,TRBV5-4,TRBD1,TGTGCCAGCAGCCGGGACAGGGGGCTAGTCTACACCTTC,CASSRDRGLVYTF
TRBJ1-2,NA,TRBV18,NA,TGTGCCAGCTCAAACGTGGGGGAGCCGGGCTACACCTTC,CASSNVGEPGYTF
TRBJ1-4,NA,TRBV7-9,TRBD1,TGTGCCAGCAGACGCATGGGTGGCGGGACAGGGCTGTTTTTT,CASRRMGGGTGLFF
TRBJ1-3,NA,TRBV7-8,NA,TGTGCCAGCAGCTTAGCTCGGGCAGCCTCTGGAAACACCATATATTTT,CASSLARAASGNTIYF
TRBJ1-2,NA,TRBV28,TRBD1,TGTGCCAGCAGATGGGGACAGGGCCCCTATGGCTACACCTTC,CASRWGQGPYGYTF
TRBJ1-2,NA,TRBV27,TRBD1,TGTGCCAGCAGTTTATATTGGACAGGGGATGGCTACACCTTC,CASSLYWTGDGYTF
TRBJ2-1,few,TRBV5-1,TRBD2,TGCGCCAGCAGCTTGCGGGTCCCAGGGAGGGACTCCTACAATGAGCAGTTCTTC,CASSLRVPGRDSYNEQFF
TRBJ2-7,NA,TRBV9,TRBD1,TGTGCCAGCAGCGTAGGACAGGGGGCCTACGAGCAGTACTTC,CASSVGQGAYEQYF
TRBJ2-3,NA,TRBV7-2,TRBD1,TGTGCCAGCAGCTTGACAGGGGGCGATACAGATACGCAGTATTTT,CASSLTGGDTDTQYF
TRBJ2-1,NA,TRBV9,NA,TGTGCCAGCAGCGTCGCCCAGAGATCGCCAGGTGAGCAGTTCTTC,CASSVAQRSPGEQFF
TRBJ1-1,NA,TRBV6-5,TRBD1,TGTGCCAGCCAGGCTCCCAGGGGGATGAACACTGAAGCTTTCTTT,CASQAPRGMNTEAFF
TRBJ1-2,once,TRBV7-8,NA,TGTGCCAGCAGCTCGCCCTATGGCAGGGCGGATGGCTACACCTTC,CASSSPYGRADGYTF
TRBJ1-2,NA,TRBV29-1,TRBD1,TGCAGCGGGCGGACAGGCTATGGCTACACCTTC,CSGRTGYGYTF
TRBJ2-3,few,TRBV2,TRBD2,TGTGCCAGCAGGCGGCTAGCGGAAACCACAGATACGCAGTATTTT,CASRRLAETTDTQYF
TRBJ2-3,NA,TRBV27,NA,TGTGCCAGCAGTTGGTCGGGGGCCCCGGTAGATACGCAGTATTTT,CASSWSGAPVDTQYF
TRBJ2-1,NA,TRBV27,NA,TGTGCCAGCAGTTTAAACAGTTACAATGAGCAGTTCTTC,CASSLNSYNEQFF
TRBJ2-2,NA,TRBV14,NA,TGTGCCAGCAGAGTGGCCTACACCGGGGAGCTGTTTTTT,CASRVAYTGELFF
TRBJ2-7,NA,TRBV3-1/TRBV3-2,NA,TGTGCCAGCAGCCTCGGGCTTCGGGACTACGAGCAGTACTTC,CASSLGLRDYEQYF
TRBJ2-5,NA,TRBV6-6,NA,TGTGCCAGCAAGACAGTTCAAGAGACCCAGTACTTC,CASKTVQETQYF
TRBJ2-2,NA,TRBV9,NA,TGTGCCAGCAGCGTATTTGGGGGGCTGGGCACCGGGGAGCTGTTTTTT,CASSVFGGLGTGELFF
TRBJ1-1,NA,TRBV21-1,NA,TGTGCCAGCAGCAAAGATACCCCGGGACGGACCTTCGGGGGGGCTGAAGCTTTCTTT,CASSKDTPGRTFGGAEAFF
TRBJ2-3,NA,TRBV7-3,TRBD2,TGTGCCAGCAGCCAAATAGCGGGAGTCAACACAGATACGCAGTATTTT,CASSQIAGVNTDTQYF
TRBJ1-5,NA,TRBV6-5,NA,TGTGCCAGCAGTCCAGGGAGGGGGCAGCCCCAGCATTTT,CASSPGRGQPQHF
TRBJ2-1,NA,TRBV11-3,TRBD2,TGTGCCAGCAGCCCAGGGGCTAGCGGGGGTTTTGAGCAGTTCTTC,CASSPGASGGFEQFF